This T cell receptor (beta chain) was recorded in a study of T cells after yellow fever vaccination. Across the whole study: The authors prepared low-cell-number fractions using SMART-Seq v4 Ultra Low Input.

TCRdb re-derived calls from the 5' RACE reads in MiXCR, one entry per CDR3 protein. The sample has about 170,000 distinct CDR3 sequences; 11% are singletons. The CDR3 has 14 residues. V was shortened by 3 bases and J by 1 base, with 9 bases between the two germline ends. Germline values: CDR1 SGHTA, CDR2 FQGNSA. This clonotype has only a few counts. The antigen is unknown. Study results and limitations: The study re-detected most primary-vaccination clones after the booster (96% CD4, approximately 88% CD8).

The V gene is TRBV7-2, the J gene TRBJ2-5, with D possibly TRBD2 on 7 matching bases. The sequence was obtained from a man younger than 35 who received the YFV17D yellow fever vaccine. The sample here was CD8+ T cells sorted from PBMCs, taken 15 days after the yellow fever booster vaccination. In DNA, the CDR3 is TGTGCCAGCAGCTTCGGGGGGCCCCAAGAGACCCAGTACTTC. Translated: CASSFGGPQETQYF.